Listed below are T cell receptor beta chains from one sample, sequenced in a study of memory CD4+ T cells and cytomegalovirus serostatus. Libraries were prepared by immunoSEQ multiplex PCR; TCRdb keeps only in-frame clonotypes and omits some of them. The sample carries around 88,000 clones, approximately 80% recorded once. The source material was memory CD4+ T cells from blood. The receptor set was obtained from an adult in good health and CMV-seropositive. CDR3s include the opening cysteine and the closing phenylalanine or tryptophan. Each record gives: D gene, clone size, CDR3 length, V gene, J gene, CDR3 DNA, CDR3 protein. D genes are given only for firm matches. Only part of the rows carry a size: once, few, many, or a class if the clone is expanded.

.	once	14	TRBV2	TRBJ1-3	TGTGCCAGCGCCCTCGGGGGCGATGGAAACACCATATATTTT	CASALGGDGNTIYF
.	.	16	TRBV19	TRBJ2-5	TGTGCCAGTAGTTCACTGAGACAGACCTTACAAGAGACCCAGTACTTC	CASSSLRQTLQETQYF
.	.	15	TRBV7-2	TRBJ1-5	TGTGCCAGCAGCTCTGACCTACAGGGTTATCAGCCCCAGCATTTT	CASSSDLQGYQPQHF
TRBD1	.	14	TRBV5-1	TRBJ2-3	TGCGCCAGCGGCGCCCAGGGGGCCGGAGATACGCAGTATTTT	CASGAQGAGDTQYF
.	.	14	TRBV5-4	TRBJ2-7	TGTGCCAGCAGCCAGGGACCAGAGGACGGCGAGCAGTACTTC	CASSQGPEDGEQYF
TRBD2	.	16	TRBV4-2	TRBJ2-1	TGTGCCAGCAGCCATAGGAGACTAGCGGGAAACAATGAGCAGTTCTTC	CASSHRRLAGNNEQFF
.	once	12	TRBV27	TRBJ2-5	TGTGCCAGCAGTCCCTCGGGGGAGACCCAGTACTTC	CASSPSGETQYF
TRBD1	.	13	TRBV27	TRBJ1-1	TGTGCCAGCAGTCGGGACAGGGTCGCTGAAGCTTTCTTT	CASSRDRVAEAFF
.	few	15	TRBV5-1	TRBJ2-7	TGCGCCAGCAGCTTGGAAGGAAGGAGCTCCTACGAGCAGTACTTC	CASSLEGRSSYEQYF
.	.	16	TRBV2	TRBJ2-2	TGTGCCAGCAGTGAAGCGCTAGCGAGAGAGGGCGGGGAGCTGTTTTTT	CASSEALAREGGELFF
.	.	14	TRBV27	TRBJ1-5	TGTGCCAGCAGTTCCAGACAGAATGGCCAGCCCCAGCATTTT	CASSSRQNGQPQHF
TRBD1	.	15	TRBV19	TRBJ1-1	TGTGCCAGTAGTATTTGGCAGGGGGCGGGCACTGAAGCTTTCTTT	CASSIWQGAGTEAFF
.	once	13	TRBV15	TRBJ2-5	TGTGCCACCAGCAGATTAGGGGGGGAGACCCAGTACTTC	CATSRLGGETQYF
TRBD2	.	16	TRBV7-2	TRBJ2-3	TGTGCCAGCAGCCTCACGGGCGGGAGGGCCCCAGATACGCAGTATTTT	CASSLTGGRAPDTQYF
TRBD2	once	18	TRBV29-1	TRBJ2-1	TGCAGCGTTGAACCGGGACTAGCGGGAGGGAGCTCCTACAATGAGCAGTTCTTC	CSVEPGLAGGSSYNEQFF
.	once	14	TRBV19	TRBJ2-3	TGTGCCAGTACCTACGGGACTAGCACAGATACGCAGTATTTT	CASTYGTSTDTQYF
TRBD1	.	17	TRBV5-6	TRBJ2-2	TGTGCCAGCAGCAGCACCGTAGGGACAGGGGTCGGCGGGGAGCTGTTTTTT	CASSSTVGTGVGGELFF
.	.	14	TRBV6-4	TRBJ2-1	TGTGCCAGCAAGGCCGACAGATCGGGCAATGAGCAGTTCTTC	CASKADRSGNEQFF
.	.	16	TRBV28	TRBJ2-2	TGTGCCAGCAGTTATTATGCGGGGGCACCCACCGGGGAGCTGTTTTTT	CASSYYAGAPTGELFF
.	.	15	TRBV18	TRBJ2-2	TGTGCCAGCTCACGAGGACAGACGAACACCGGGGAGCTGTTTTTT	CASSRGQTNTGELFF
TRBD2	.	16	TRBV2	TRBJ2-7	TGTGCCAGCAGTCTACAGTGGGGCGCAGCGGGAGGCGTGCAGTACTTC	CASSLQWGAAGGVQYF
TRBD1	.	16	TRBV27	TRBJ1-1	TGTGCCAGCACTCCCCGAGGGAGGGGGCTTGGCACTGAAGCTTTCTTT	CASTPRGRGLGTEAFF
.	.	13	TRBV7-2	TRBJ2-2	TGTGCCAGCAGCTTTCTAGCGACCCGGGAGCTGTTTTTT	CASSFLATRELFF
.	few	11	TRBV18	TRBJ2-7	TGTGCCAGCTCACCAGGTCACGAGCAGTACTTC	CASSPGHEQYF
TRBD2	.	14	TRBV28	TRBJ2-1	TGTGCCAGCAGCCCCCCGGGAGGATATAGTGAGCAGTTCTTC	CASSPPGGYSEQFF
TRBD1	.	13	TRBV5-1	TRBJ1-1	TGCGCCAGCAGAGGACAGGACTACACTGAAGCTTTCTTT	CASRGQDYTEAFF
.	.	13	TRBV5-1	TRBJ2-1	TGCGCCAGCAGCTTACCGGGGAAGAATGAGCAGTTCTTC	CASSLPGKNEQFF
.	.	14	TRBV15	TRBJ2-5	TGTGCCACCAGCAGAGATCAGGGCGTAGAGACCCAGTACTTC	CATSRDQGVETQYF
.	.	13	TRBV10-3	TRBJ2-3	TGTGCCAACTCAATGGGGAGCACAGATACGCAGTATTTT	CANSMGSTDTQYF
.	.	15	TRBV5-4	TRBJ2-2	TGCGCCAGCAGCCAAGTGGGGGGAAACACCGGGGAGCTGTTTTTT	CASSQVGGNTGELFF
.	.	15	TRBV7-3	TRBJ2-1	TGTGCCAGCAGCGAACAAGTTAGCGGAAACAATGAGCAGTTCTTC	CASSEQVSGNNEQFF
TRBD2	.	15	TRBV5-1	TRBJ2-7	TGCGCCAGCAGCTTGTGGGTAGGACTAGCCTACGAGCAGTACTTC	CASSLWVGLAYEQYF
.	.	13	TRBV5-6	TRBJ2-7	TGTGCCAGCAGCTCCAGCGCGTCCTACGAGCAGTACTTC	CASSSSASYEQYF
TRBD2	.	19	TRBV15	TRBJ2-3	TGTGCCACCAGCGGGGGACTAGCGGGAGGGAGCGGTGGAGCAGATACGCAGTATTTT	CATSGGLAGGSGGADTQYF
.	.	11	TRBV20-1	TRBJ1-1	TGCAGTGCCCCCCGGACCTATGAAGCTTTCTTT	CSAPRTYEAFF
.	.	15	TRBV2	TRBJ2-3	TGTGCCAGCAGTTATACTAGACGCCACACAGATACGCAGTATTTT	CASSYTRRHTDTQYF
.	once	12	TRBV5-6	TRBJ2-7	TGTGCCAGCAGCTTGCAATCAGCGAAGCAGTACTTC	CASSLQSAKQYF
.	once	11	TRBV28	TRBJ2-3	TGTGCCAGCAGTTTCCAAGCCAAGCAGTATTTT	CASSFQAKQYF
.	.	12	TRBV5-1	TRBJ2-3	TGCGCCAGCAGCTTGGTAGTAGATACGCAGTATTTT	CASSLVVDTQYF
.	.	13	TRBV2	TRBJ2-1	TGTGCCAGCAAATCTAGCCCCTACAATGAGCAGTTCTTC	CASKSSPYNEQFF
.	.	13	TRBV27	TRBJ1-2	TGTGCCAGCAGTCCGTGGCGGGGTGGCGGCTACACCTTC	CASSPWRGGGYTF
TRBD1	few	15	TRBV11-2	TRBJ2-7	TGTGCCAGCAGCCGGGGCAGCGGACAGGGCTACGAGCAGTACTTC	CASSRGSGQGYEQYF
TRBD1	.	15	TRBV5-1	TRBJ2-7	TGCGCCAGCAGCGCGACAGGGGGTCTCTCCTACGAGCAGTACTTC	CASSATGGLSYEQYF
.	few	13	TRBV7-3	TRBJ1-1	TGTGCCAGCAGACCTGGGCCGACGTCCGAAGCTTTCTTT	CASRPGPTSEAFF
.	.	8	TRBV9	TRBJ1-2	TGTGCCAGAGCCCGGGACGCATTC	CARARDAF